This is a list of T cell receptor beta chains from one sample in a study of T cell repertoires in cytomegalovirus infection. TCRdb independently ran MiXCR on the reads; one entry per CDR3 protein. The sample consists of 600,000 to 700,000 distinct CDR3 sequences, around 31% of them appearing once. Antigens of these TCRs are unknown. Material: cultured PBMCs, obtained from culture after CMV antigen stimulation. These receptor sequences come from a human donor in good health (CMV status not recorded). Some clones in this sample may be carry-over from other donors' samples. CDR3s include the opening cysteine and the closing phenylalanine or tryptophan. A D gene is named only where the DNA matches it firmly. Only part of the rows carry a size: once, few, many, or a class if the clone is expanded.

V	J	size	D	DNA	CDR3
TRBV7-2	TRBJ1-1	many	NA	TGTGCCAGCAGCTTAGCAGTGGACAGTGAAGCTTTCTTT	CASSLAVDSEAFF
TRBV11-2	TRBJ2-1	many	TRBD2	TGTGCCAGCAGCTTAACCCTCAGCGGGGGGGGGAGTAATGAGCAGTTCTTC	CASSLTLSGGGSNEQFF
TRBV6-2/TRBV6-3	TRBJ2-7	NA	NA	TGTGCCAGCAAACGGGACGGTACCTACGAGCAGTACTTC	CASKRDGTYEQYF
TRBV7-2	TRBJ2-1	few	NA	TGTGCCAGCAGCTTAGCGAGGGGGGCCCGGATCGGCAATGAGCAGTTCTTC	CASSLARGARIGNEQFF
TRBV7-6	TRBJ2-1	NA	TRBD2	TGTGCCAGCAGCCCCTCGAGCGGGAGGAGCTTAGAGCAGTTCTTC	CASSPSSGRSLEQFF
TRBV2	TRBJ2-1	few	NA	TGTGCCAGCATCGTAAGGGGAAGCTCCTACAATGAGCAGTTCTTC	CASIVRGSSYNEQFF
TRBV11-2	TRBJ1-2	NA	NA	TGTGCCAGCAGCCCCACTGCTGGGGGAAAGGGAGGCTACACCTTC	CASSPTAGGKGGYTF
TRBV5-4	TRBJ1-2	NA	NA	TGTGCCAGCAGCTTTACGGGGAGAGGGAAAGGCTACACCTTC	CASSFTGRGKGYTF
TRBV5-3	TRBJ1-2	NA	NA	TGTGCCAGCAGCTCCCACACCGAGGGAGGCTATGGCTACACCTTC	CASSSHTEGGYGYTF
TRBV4-1	TRBJ2-3	few	NA	TGCGCCAGCAGCCGTGCTCTGAGGGAAACAGATACGCAGTATTTT	CASSRALRETDTQYF
TRBV7-2	TRBJ2-7	many	TRBD1	TGTGCCAGCAGCCCCCAGGGGGGACAGGGAACCTACGAGCAGTACTTC	CASSPQGGQGTYEQYF
TRBV4-3	TRBJ2-4	NA	NA	TGCGCCAGCAGCCAAGAAAGGGGGGACGGAAACATTCAGTACTTC	CASSQERGDGNIQYF
TRBV5-4	TRBJ2-3	NA	TRBD2	TGTGCCACCGCGACTAGCGGGGGGAGCACAGATACGCAGTATTTT	CATATSGGSTDTQYF
TRBV11-2	TRBJ2-3	NA	TRBD2	TGTGCCAGCAGCCCGGGACTAACCCCTGATACGCAGTATTTT	CASSPGLTPDTQYF
TRBV6-1	TRBJ1-1	NA	NA	TGTGCCAGCAGTGAAGTGATAGTCACTGAAGCTTTCTTT	CASSEVIVTEAFF
TRBV28	TRBJ2-6	NA	NA	TGTGCCAGCAGTCCCTTTATCTTCTCTGGGGCCAACGTCCTGACTTTC	CASSPFIFSGANVLTF
TRBV2	TRBJ1-2	few	NA	TGTGCCAGCAATCCAACGGTGGACCAAAACTATGGCTACACCTTC	CASNPTVDQNYGYTF
TRBV5-1	TRBJ1-2	NA	NA	TGCGCCAGCAGCCCGGCCCCACAGAAAGGCTATGGCTACACCTTC	CASSPAPQKGYGYTF
TRBV12-3/TRBV12-4	TRBJ1-2	few	NA	TGTGCCAGCAGTCCAGGGGCGTTTGGCTACACCTTC	CASSPGAFGYTF
TRBV20-1	TRBJ2-2	NA	TRBD1	TGCAGTGCTCCTAGGACAGGGCAAACCGGGGAGCTGTTTTTT	CSAPRTGQTGELFF
TRBV6-6	TRBJ2-7	NA	NA	TGTGCCAGCAGTTACCAAAGGGCGGGTAACGAGCAGTACTTC	CASSYQRAGNEQYF
TRBV5-6	TRBJ1-3	NA	NA	TGTGCCAGCAGCCGGATGACAGGAGCGGGATACACCATATATTTT	CASSRMTGAGYTIYF
TRBV12-3/TRBV12-4	TRBJ2-5	few	TRBD1	TGTGCCAGCACCCCGGACAGGTGGTTGAGAGAGACCCAGTACTTC	CASTPDRWLRETQYF
TRBV12-5	TRBJ2-7	NA	NA	TGTGCTAGTGGGGAGGGACGCACGGGATACGAGCAGTACTTC	CASGEGRTGYEQYF
TRBV20-1	TRBJ2-5	NA	NA	TGCAGTGCCACCTTACCCGGTCCTCTCGAGACCCAGTACTTC	CSATLPGPLETQYF